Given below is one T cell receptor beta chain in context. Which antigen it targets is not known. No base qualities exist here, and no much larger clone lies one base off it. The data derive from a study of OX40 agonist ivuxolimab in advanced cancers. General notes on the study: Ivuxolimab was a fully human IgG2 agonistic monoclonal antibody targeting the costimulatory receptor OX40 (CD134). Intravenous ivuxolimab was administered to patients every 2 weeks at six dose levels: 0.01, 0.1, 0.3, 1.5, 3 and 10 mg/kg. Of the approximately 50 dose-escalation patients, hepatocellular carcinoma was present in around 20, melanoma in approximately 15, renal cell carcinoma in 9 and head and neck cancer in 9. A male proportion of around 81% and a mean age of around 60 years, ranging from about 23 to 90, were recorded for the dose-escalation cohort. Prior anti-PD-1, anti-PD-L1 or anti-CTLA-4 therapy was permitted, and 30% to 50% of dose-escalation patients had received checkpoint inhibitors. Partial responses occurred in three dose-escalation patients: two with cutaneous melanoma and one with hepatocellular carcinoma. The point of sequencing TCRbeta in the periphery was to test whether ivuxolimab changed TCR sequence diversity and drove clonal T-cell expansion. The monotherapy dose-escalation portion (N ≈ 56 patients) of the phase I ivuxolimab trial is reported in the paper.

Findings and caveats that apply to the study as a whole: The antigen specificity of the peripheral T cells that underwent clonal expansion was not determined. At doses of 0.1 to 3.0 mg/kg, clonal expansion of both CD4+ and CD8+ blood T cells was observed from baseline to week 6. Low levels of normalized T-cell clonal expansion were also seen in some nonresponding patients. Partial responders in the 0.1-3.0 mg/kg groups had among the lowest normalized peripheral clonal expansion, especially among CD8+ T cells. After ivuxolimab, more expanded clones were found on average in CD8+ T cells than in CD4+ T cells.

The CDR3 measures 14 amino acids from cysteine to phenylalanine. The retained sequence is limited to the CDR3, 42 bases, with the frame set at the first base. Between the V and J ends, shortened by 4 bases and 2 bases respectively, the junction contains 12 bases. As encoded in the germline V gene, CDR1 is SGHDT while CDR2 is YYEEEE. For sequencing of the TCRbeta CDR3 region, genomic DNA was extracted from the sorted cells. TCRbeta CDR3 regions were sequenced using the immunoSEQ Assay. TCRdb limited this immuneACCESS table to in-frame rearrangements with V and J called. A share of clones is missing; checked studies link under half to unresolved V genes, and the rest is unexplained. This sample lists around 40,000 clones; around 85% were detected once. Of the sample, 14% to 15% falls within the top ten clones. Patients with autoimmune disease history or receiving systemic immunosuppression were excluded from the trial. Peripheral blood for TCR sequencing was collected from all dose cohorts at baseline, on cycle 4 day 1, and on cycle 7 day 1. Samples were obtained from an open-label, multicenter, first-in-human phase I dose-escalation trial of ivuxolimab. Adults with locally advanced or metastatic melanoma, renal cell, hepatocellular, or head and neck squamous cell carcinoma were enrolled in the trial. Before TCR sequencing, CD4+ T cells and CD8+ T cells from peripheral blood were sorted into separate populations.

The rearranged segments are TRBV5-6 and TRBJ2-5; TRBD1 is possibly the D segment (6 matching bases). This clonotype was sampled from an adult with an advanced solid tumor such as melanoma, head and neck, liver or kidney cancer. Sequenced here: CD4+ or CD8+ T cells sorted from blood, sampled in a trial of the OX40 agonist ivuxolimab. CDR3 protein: CASSDPGTQETQYF. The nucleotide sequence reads TGTGCCAGCAGCGACCCTGGGACACAAGAGACCCAGTACTTC. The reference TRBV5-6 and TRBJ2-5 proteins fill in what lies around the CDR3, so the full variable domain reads DAGVTQSPTHLIKTRGQQVTLRCSPKSGHDTVSWYQQALGQGPQFIFQYYEEEERQRGNFPDRFSGHQFPNYSSELNVNALLLGDSALYLCASSDPGTQETQYFGPGTRLLVL.